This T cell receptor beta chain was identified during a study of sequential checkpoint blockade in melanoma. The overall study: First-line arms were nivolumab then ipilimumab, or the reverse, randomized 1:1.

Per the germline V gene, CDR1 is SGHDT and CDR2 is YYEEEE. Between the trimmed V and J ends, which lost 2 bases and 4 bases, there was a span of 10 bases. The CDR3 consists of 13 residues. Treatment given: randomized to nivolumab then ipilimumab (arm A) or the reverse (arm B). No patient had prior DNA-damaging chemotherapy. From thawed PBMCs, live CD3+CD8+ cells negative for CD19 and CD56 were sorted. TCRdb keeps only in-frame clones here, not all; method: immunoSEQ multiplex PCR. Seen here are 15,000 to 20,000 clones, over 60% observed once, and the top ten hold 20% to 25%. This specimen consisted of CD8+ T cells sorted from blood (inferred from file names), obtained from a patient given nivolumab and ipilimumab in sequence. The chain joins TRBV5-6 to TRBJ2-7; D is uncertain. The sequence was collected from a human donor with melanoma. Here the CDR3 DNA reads TGTGCCAGCAGCTTTGGGCACGCATACGAGCAGTACTTC. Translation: CASSFGHAYEQYF.